This TCR beta chain was captured in a study of blood T cell repertoires in COVID-19. Authors' methods: How many nucleated cells were present was estimated from reference gene primer amplification. Clones were sequenced by immunoSEQ multiplex PCR, and TCRdb holds only the in-frame ones, with some missing. From that table come the V and J calls and clone size; the DNA was used to work out D and trimming. The data hold over 250,000 clones, with under 90% observed a single time. Germline CDR1 reads SGHAT; CDR2 reads FQDESV (reference sequence). The CDR3 runs to 14 residues. The V and J ends lost 5 bases and 4 bases respectively, with 12 bases between them. Recruitment covered about 25 US areas and drew participants whose ages spanned about 18 to 89 years. Participants reported their clinical history, and cohort assignment relied on those reports.

The source of this sequence is a woman aged 60-75 years who had recovered from COVID-19. The chain is built from TRBV11-1 and TRBJ1-3; D perhaps matches TRBD1 (5 bases). Sequencing was carried out using PBMCs or T cells enriched from blood (not recorded which). The CDR3 DNA follows: TGTGCCAGCAGCAGAAGGGACTACGGAAACACCATATATTTT. It encodes CASSRRDYGNTIYF.